Below, 20 T cell receptor beta chains from the same sample are listed, as sequenced in a study of Tregs in tolerant kidney transplant recipients. The antigens of these receptors remain unknown. Sequenced by immunoSEQ multiplex PCR; TCRdb stores in-frame clones only, minus some. The data show more than 4,000 clones, almost 40% seen once. Material for sequencing was CD8+ T cells from blood cultured with allogeneic cells. These receptors were collected from a human donor in good health.

This clone is labeled medium-sized (0.01 to 0.1%). The chain couples TRBV7-9 to TRBJ2-1; D is unresolved. V lost 3 bases, J lost 6 bases, and 6 bases lay in between. Germline V gene lookup returns CDR1 SEHNR and CDR2 FQNEAQ (reference sequence). This CDR3 is 12 amino acids long. CDR3 loop: CASSFRSNEQFF. For the CDR3, the DNA is TGTGCCAGCAGCTTCAGGAGCAATGAGCAGTTCTTC. The whole variable domain, filled in from reference TRBV7-9 and TRBJ2-1, reads DTGVSQNPRHKITKRGQNVTFRCDPISEHNRLYWYRQTLGQGPEFLTYFQNEAQLEKSRLLSDRFSAERPKGSFSTLEIQRTEQGDSAMYLCASSFRSNEQFFGPGTRLTVL.

This clone was picked up a small number of times. This rearrangement joins TRBV11-2 to TRBJ1-4; 8 bases align to TRBD1. Germline V gene data show CDR1 as SGHAT and CDR2 as FQNNGV. This CDR3 spans 15 amino acids. Germline trimming cut 5 bases from V and 5 bases from J; bases unmatched to any gene: 7. The CDR3 bases are TGTGCCAGCAGCCCAGGGGGCTTGGGAAATGAAAAACTGTTTTTT. This codes for CASSPGGLGNEKLFF.

Judged by abundance, this clone is medium-sized. This chain links TRBV4-3 with TRBJ1-6; the D is unclear. Per the germline V gene, CDR1 is LGHNA and CDR2 is YSLEER. The ends were cut back, 0 bases at V and 9 bases at J, with 6 bases in the middle. The CDR3 sequence is 13 residues long. CDR3 bases: TGCGCCAGCAGCCAAGATCGGGCTTCACCCCTCCACTTT. It translates to CASSQDRASPLHF.

The chain carries TRBV29-1 and TRBJ2-3, with TRBD1 matching 9 bases. After removal of 4 bases from V and 7 bases from J, the junction contained 3 bases not matched to a gene. CDR1 is SQVTM, CDR2 ANQGSEA, per germline. CDR3 size: 12 residues. The CDR3 reads CSVGQGEYTQYF. CDR3 nucleotide sequence: TGCAGCGTTGGACAGGGGGAATATACGCAGTATTTT.

The V call is TRBV11-3, the J call TRBJ2-1; no clear D gene. The CDR3 is 14 residues long. The V end was cut by 1 base, the J end by 3 bases, with 7 bases between. Germline-derived CDR1 and CDR2 are SGHNT and YENEEA. The CDR3 nucleotides are TGTGCCAGCAGCTTAGTATTGGACTACAATGAGCAGTTCTTC. Its translation: CASSLVLDYNEQFF.

The V and J genes are TRBV27 and TRBJ2-6; D not resolved. Deletions cut 6 bases from V and 0 bases from J, with 9 bases between. Germline CDR1 is MNHEY and CDR2 is SMNVEV (reference sequence). CDR3 length: 15 amino acids. CDR3 sequence (DNA): TGTGCCAGCAGCTTAACAGTCTCTGGGGCCAACGTCCTGACTTTC. Encoded protein: CASSLTVSGANVLTF.

The rearrangement uses TRBV11-2 and TRBJ2-1; possibly TRBD1 or TRBD2 for D (7 bases each). The germline CDR1 and CDR2 sequences are SGHAT and FQNNGV. The CDR3 is 17 residues long. V lost 1 base and J lost 1, with 14 bases in between. The CDR3 reads CASSLVPGGVSYNEQFF. CDR3 DNA sequence: TGTGCCAGCAGCTTAGTCCCAGGGGGGGTGTCCTACAATGAGCAGTTCTTC.

The chain joins TRBV6-6 to TRBJ1-2, with TRBD1 identical over 8 bases. The CDR3 is 15 amino acids. Looked up from germline, CDR1 is MNHNY and CDR2 is SVGAGI (reference sequence). V lost 1 base, J lost 8 bases, and 9 bases stayed unmatched. CDR3 coding DNA: TGTGCCAGCAGTTACTGGGCGCAGGGGGCAAGCGGCTACACCTTC. It encodes CASSYWAQGASGYTF.

The chain joins TRBV7-6 to TRBJ1-5; D gene unclear. The germline CDR1 and CDR2 sequences are SGHVS and FNYEAQ. This CDR3 has 14 amino acids. V was cut by 2 bases and J by 1 base, with 6 bases left in between. The CDR3 region is CASSLLGSNQPQHF. The DNA of the CDR3 is TGTGCCAGCAGCTTATTGGGGAGCAATCAGCCCCAGCATTTT.

The chain carries TRBV9 and TRBJ1-1, with 10 bases aligning to TRBD1. Trimming removed 3 bases from V and 7 bases from J; junction bases left unmatched: 9. This CDR3 comprises 15 residues. Germline V gene lookup returns CDR1 SGDLS and CDR2 YYNGEE. The CDR3 sequence is CASSEGEDRGYEAFF. The CDR3 nucleotides are TGTGCCAGCAGCGAGGGGGAGGACAGGGGGTATGAAGCTTTCTTT.

This clone was counted a few times. This sequence joins TRBV11-3 and TRBJ1-2, with D uncertain. Germline V gives CDR1 SGHNT, CDR2 YENEEA. The CDR3 contains 14 residues. Deletions cut 0 bases from V and 4 bases from J, with 9 bases between. Here the CDR3 DNA reads TGTGCCAGCAGCTTAGATTTGGTTCCCTATGGCTACACCTTC. It yields the protein CASSLDLVPYGYTF.

Judged by abundance, this clone is medium-sized (0.01 to 0.1%). The chain recombines TRBV28 with TRBJ2-7; TRBD1 matches 9 bases. J gave up 7 bases and V 7 bases, and 8 bases lay outside the gene matches. The CDR3 extends over 13 amino acids. The germline CDR1 and CDR2 sequences are MDHEN and SYDVKM. The CDR3 DNA follows: TGTGCCAGCACGTGGACAGGGGAGGGGGAGCAGTACTTC. Translating gives CASTWTGEGEQYF.

This clone was detected a few times. V usage is TRBV6-5 and J usage is TRBJ1-5; a possible D gene is TRBD1 (5 bases). The CDR3 is 15 residues long. Germline CDR1 reads MNHEY; CDR2 reads SVGAGI. The germline V and J ends were trimmed by 5 bases and 6 bases, with 17 bases remaining between them. The CDR3 is CASSPIGGQGQPQHF. The CDR3 DNA reads TGTGCCAGCAGTCCAATCGGGGGTCAGGGTCAGCCCCAGCATTTT.

This clone has a handful of counts. The J gene is TRBJ1-2, the V gene TRBV14, with D tentatively TRBD1 (5 bases). The CDR3 loop spans 16 amino acids. V was cut by 1 base and J by 2 bases, with 14 bases left in between. Germline-derived CDR1 and CDR2 are SGHDN and FVKESK. Written as DNA, the CDR3 is TGTGCCAGCAGCCAAGCTTTCGGGGGTGGAAACTATGGCTACACCTTC. Amino acids: CASSQAFGGGNYGYTF.

V is TRBV21-1 and J is TRBJ1-1. TRBV21-1 is described as a pseudogene. This CDR3 region has 16 residues. The CDR3: CASRCVVATQCTEAFF. The CDR3 DNA is TGTGCCAGCAGGTGTGTTGTAGCTACACAATGCACTGAAGCTTTCTTT.

The V call is TRBV7-9, the J call TRBJ1-2; 8 bases are shared with TRBD1. Germline V gene sequence: CDR1 SEHNR, CDR2 FQNEAQ (reference sequence). J gave up 5 bases and V 5 bases, and 16 bases lay outside the gene matches. This CDR3 region has 17 residues. CDR3 nucleotides: TGTGCCAGCAGCCATACGGGACAGGAGGAAATGAGTTATGGCTACACCTTC. Protein: CASSHTGQEEMSYGYTF. The full variable domain, with the rest looked up from reference TRBV7-9 and TRBJ1-2, is DTGVSQNPRHKITKRGQNVTFRCDPISEHNRLYWYRQTLGQGPEFLTYFQNEAQLEKSRLLSDRFSAERPKGSFSTLEIQRTEQGDSAMYLCASSHTGQEEMSYGYTFGSGTRLTVV.

This rearrangement joins TRBV7-3 to TRBJ2-2; a weak D match, TRBD2 (6 bases). CDR3 length: 16 residues. The V gene's germline CDR1 is SGHTA and CDR2 FQGTGA. The ends were cut back, 5 bases at V and 0 bases at J, with 13 bases in the middle. CDR3 in amino acids: CASSPRAGSNTGELFF. The DNA for the CDR3 is TGTGCCAGCAGCCCCAGAGCGGGTTCGAACACCGGGGAGCTGTTTTTT.

The genes are TRBV5-4 and TRBJ1-1; unclear D gene. Trimming removed 0 bases at V and 1 base at J, with 7 bases between. The CDR3 is made up of 14 amino acids. Germline values: CDR1 SGHNT, CDR2 YYREEE (reference sequence). The CDR3 DNA reads TGTGCCAGCAGCTTGGGTCTGGGGAACACTGAAGCTTTCTTT. Its translation: CASSLGLGNTEAFF.

This clone was picked up a small number of times. This chain connects TRBV27 to TRBJ2-1; 9 nucleotides match TRBD2. The CDR3 spans 15 residues. CDR1 is MNHEY and CDR2 is SMNVEV in the germline V gene (reference sequence). J was trimmed by 8 bases and V by 1 base; bases with no gene match: 6. The CDR3 DNA reads as TGTGCCAGCAGTTTATATGGGACTAGCCCCCATGAGCAGTTCTTC. Protein: CASSLYGTSPHEQFF.

The V gene is TRBV5-6, the J gene TRBJ1-2; D gene unclear. Germline V gene lookup returns CDR1 SGHDT and CDR2 YYEEEE. The V end lost 1 base, the J end lost 12 bases, and 16 bases lay between the germline ends. This CDR3 contains 13 residues. CDR3 amino acids: CASSLIYPMRDTF. CDR3 coding DNA: TGTGCCAGCAGCTTGATCTACCCTATGAGGGACACCTTC.